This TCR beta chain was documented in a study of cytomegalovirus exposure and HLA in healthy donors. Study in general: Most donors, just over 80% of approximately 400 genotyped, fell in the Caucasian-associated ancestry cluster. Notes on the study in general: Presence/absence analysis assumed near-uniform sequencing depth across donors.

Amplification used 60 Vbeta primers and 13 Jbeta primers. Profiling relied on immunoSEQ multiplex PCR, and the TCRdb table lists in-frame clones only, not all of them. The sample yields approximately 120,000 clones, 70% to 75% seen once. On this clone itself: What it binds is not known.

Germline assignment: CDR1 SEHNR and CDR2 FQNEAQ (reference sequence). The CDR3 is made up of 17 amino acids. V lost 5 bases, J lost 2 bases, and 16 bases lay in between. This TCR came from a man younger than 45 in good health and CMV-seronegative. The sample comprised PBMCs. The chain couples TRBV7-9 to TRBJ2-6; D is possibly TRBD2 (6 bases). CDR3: CASSPNRGLAGANVLTF. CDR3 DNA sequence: TGTGCCAGCAGCCCCAATCGGGGGTTGGCTGGGGCCAACGTCCTGACTTTC.